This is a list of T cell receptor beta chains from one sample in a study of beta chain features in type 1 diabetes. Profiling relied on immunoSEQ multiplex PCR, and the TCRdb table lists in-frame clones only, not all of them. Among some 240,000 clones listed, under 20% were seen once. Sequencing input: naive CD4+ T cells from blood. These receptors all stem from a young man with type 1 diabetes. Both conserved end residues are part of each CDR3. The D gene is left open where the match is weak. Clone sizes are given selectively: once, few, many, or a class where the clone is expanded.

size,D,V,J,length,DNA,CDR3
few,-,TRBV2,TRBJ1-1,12,TGTGCCACCCATCCCGGGGACACTGAAGCTTTCTTT,CATHPGDTEAFF
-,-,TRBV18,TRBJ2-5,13,TGTGCCAGCTCACAAACTACCGAAGAGACCCAGTACTTC,CASSQTTEETQYF
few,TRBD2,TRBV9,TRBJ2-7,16,TGTGCCAGCAGCCCGTCCGGGACTAGCGGCACCTACGAGCAGTACTTC,CASSPSGTSGTYEQYF
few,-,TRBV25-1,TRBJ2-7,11,TGTGCCAGCAGTGAAGGTCACGGGCAGTACTTC,CASSEGHGQYF
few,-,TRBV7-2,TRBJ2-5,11,TGTGCCAGCAGCCCACAAGAGACCCAGTACTTC,CASSPQETQYF
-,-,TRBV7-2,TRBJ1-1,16,TGTGCCAGCAGCTTAGTGATCGTCCGCATGAACACTGAAGCTTTCTTT,CASSLVIVRMNTEAFF
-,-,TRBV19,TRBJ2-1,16,TGTGCCAGTAGTATAGATGGGGGACTGTCATCTAGAGAGCAGTTCTTC,CASSIDGGLSSREQFF
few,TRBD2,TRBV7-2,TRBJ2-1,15,TGTGCCAGCAGCCAGCTAGCGGCCTCCTACAATGAGCAGTTCTTC,CASSQLAASYNEQFF
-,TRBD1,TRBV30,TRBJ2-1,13,TGTGCCTGGAGGGGGGACAGGGTGAATGAGCAGTTCTTC,CAWRGDRVNEQFF
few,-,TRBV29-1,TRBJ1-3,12,TGCAGCGTTGGAGGGCCTGGAAACACCATATATTTT,CSVGGPGNTIYF
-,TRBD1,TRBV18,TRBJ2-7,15,TGTGCCAGCTCACCACAAGGGACAGGGAACTACGAGCAGTACTTC,CASSPQGTGNYEQYF
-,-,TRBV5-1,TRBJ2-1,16,TGCGCCAGCAGCTTGGAGGCGGTAAGCTCCTACAATGAGCAGTTCTTC,CASSLEAVSSYNEQFF
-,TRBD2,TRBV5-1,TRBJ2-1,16,TGCGCCAGCAGCTTGGAAGCGGGAGGTTCCTACAATGAGCAGTTCTTC,CASSLEAGGSYNEQFF
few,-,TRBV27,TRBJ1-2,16,TGTGCCAGCAGTACTGCCAAGGGCTCTTTTAACTATGGCTACACCTTC,CASSTAKGSFNYGYTF
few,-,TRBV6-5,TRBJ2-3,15,TGTGCCAGCAGTCTCGGAGGACAGAGAACAGATACGCAGTATTTT,CASSLGGQRTDTQYF
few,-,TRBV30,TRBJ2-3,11,TGTGCCTGGAGTGTACCAGATACGCAGTATTTT,CAWSVPDTQYF
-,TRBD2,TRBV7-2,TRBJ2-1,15,TGTGCCAGCATCCCTCAGCGGGAAACCTACAATGAGCAGTTCTTC,CASIPQRETYNEQFF
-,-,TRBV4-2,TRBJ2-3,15,TGTGCCAGCAGCCAAGGGACGTCCCTCACAGATACGCAGTATTTT,CASSQGTSLTDTQYF
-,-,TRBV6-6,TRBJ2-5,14,TGTGCCAGCTTGTCAGACTGGGGGCGGGAGACCCAGTACTTC,CASLSDWGRETQYF
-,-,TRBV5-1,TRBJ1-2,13,TGCGCCAGCAGCTTGGAACAGGGCGATGGCTACACCTTC,CASSLEQGDGYTF
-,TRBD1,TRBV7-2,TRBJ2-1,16,TGTGCCAGCAGCTCCCCCTCGGGACAGCCATACAATGAGCAGTTCTTC,CASSSPSGQPYNEQFF
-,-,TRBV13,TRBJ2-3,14,TGTGCCAGCAGCTTAAGGGAAAGGACAGATACGCAGTATTTT,CASSLRERTDTQYF